A selection of T cell receptor beta chains follows, all from one sample in a study of T cells after yellow fever vaccination. TCRdb redid the calling of the 5' RACE reads with MiXCR, one entry per CDR3 protein. The data contain 500,000 to 650,000 distinct CDR3 sequences, about a sixth of them singletons. The sample in question was PBMCs, obtained 5 days after the first yellow fever vaccination. Source of these receptors: a man aged 18-30 years who received the YFV17D yellow fever vaccine. Both conserved end residues are part of each CDR3. A D gene is named only where the DNA matches it firmly. Expanded clones are given a class, and other clones once, few, many or no size at all.

D: .
J: TRBJ2-1
size: few
V: TRBV12-3/TRBV12-4
CDR3: CASSFGPLGRLQLTNEQFF
DNA: TGTGCCAGCAGTTTTGGTCCTCTCGGCAGGCTCCAACTAACCAATGAGCAGTTCTTC

D: TRBD1
J: TRBJ2-7
size: .
V: TRBV5-6
CDR3: CASSHLDRGLSYEQYF
DNA: TGTGCCAGCAGCCATCTGGACAGGGGGCTCTCCTACGAGCAGTACTTC

D: .
J: TRBJ1-6
size: few
V: TRBV4-2
CDR3: CASSQGEGYNSPLHF
DNA: TGTGCCAGCAGCCAAGGTGAAGGTTATAATTCACCCCTCCACTTT

D: .
J: TRBJ2-7
size: few
V: TRBV27
CDR3: CASSSRRTASYEQYF
DNA: TGTGCCAGCAGTTCGCGACGGACGGCTTCCTACGAGCAGTACTTC

D: .
J: TRBJ1-2
size: .
V: TRBV7-2
CDR3: CASNPWMGVYGYTF
DNA: TGTGCCAGCAACCCGTGGATGGGGGTCTATGGCTACACCTTC

D: TRBD1
J: TRBJ2-3
size: .
V: TRBV6-2/TRBV6-3
CDR3: CASSTPLEGATDTQYF
DNA: TGTGCCAGCAGTACCCCACTCGAGGGGGCCACAGATACGCAGTATTTT

D: TRBD1
J: TRBJ1-4
size: few
V: TRBV5-1
CDR3: CASSPVQGVEKLFF
DNA: TGCGCCAGCAGCCCGGTCCAGGGGGTTGAAAAACTGTTTTTT

D: .
J: TRBJ1-1
size: few
V: TRBV24-1
CDR3: CATSEAYRRLGAFF
DNA: TGTGCCACCAGTGAGGCCTACCGACGGCTCGGAGCTTTCTTT

D: .
J: TRBJ2-2
size: few
V: TRBV5-1
CDR3: CASSLPGPTNTGELFF
DNA: TGCGCCAGCAGCTTGCCAGGCCCGACGAACACCGGGGAGCTGTTTTTT

D: TRBD2
J: TRBJ2-1
size: .
V: TRBV6-2/TRBV6-3
CDR3: CASSYYASGGLRQFF
DNA: TGTGCCAGCAGTTACTATGCTAGCGGGGGTCTGAGGCAGTTCTTC

D: .
J: TRBJ1-2
size: .
V: TRBV5-6
CDR3: CASSKEGEPSYGYTF
DNA: TGTGCCAGCAGTAAGGAAGGAGAGCCGTCCTATGGCTACACCTTC

D: .
J: TRBJ1-1
size: many
V: TRBV4-1
CDR3: CASKRNTEAFF
DNA: TGCGCCAGCAAGAGGAACACTGAAGCTTTCTTT

D: TRBD1
J: TRBJ2-7
size: few
V: TRBV25-1
CDR3: CASSVTGTVYEQYF
DNA: TGTGCCAGCAGTGTGACAGGGACGGTCTACGAGCAGTACTTC

D: .
J: TRBJ2-1
size: .
V: TRBV7-8
CDR3: CASSLVGAFLLGGEQFF
DNA: TGTGCCAGCAGCTTAGTTGGTGCCTTTCTTTTAGGAGGCGAGCAGTTCTTC

D: TRBD1
J: TRBJ2-1
size: once
V: TRBV3-1
CDR3: CASSYYGQGYNEQFF
DNA: TGTGCCAGCAGCTATTATGGACAGGGCTACAATGAGCAGTTCTTC

D: .
J: TRBJ1-6
size: .
V: TRBV4-3
CDR3: CASSQGSGGYNSPLHF
DNA: TGCGCCAGCAGCCAGGGGAGTGGAGGGTATAATTCACCCCTCCACTTT

D: .
J: TRBJ2-2
size: once
V: TRBV20-1
CDR3: CSAMRLANTGELFF
DNA: TGCAGTGCTATGCGGCTGGCGAACACCGGGGAGCTGTTTTTT

D: .
J: TRBJ2-6
size: .
V: TRBV30
CDR3: CAWSPTYSGANVLTF
DNA: TGTGCCTGGAGCCCCACTTACTCTGGGGCCAACGTCCTGACTTTC

D: .
J: TRBJ1-1
size: few
V: TRBV6-5
CDR3: CASSYGGQPTEAFF
DNA: TGTGCCAGCAGTTACGGAGGGCAGCCCACTGAAGCTTTCTTT

D: .
J: TRBJ1-1
size: .
V: TRBV4-3
CDR3: CASRPYADRGSEAFF
DNA: TGCGCCAGCAGACCCTATGCTGATCGGGGGTCTGAAGCTTTCTTT

D: .
J: TRBJ2-2
size: few
V: TRBV9
CDR3: CASSPRGAVDTGELFF
DNA: TGTGCCAGCAGCCCCCGGGGGGCGGTCGACACCGGGGAGCTGTTTTTT

D: .
J: TRBJ2-7
size: .
V: TRBV12-3/TRBV12-4
CDR3: CASSRDSNYEQYF
DNA: TGTGCCAGCAGCCGGGACTCCAACTACGAGCAGTACTTC

D: .
J: TRBJ2-1
size: .
V: TRBV10-3
CDR3: CAISESGYGYNEQFF
DNA: TGTGCCATCAGTGAGTCGGGGTATGGCTACAATGAGCAGTTCTTC

D: TRBD2
J: TRBJ2-7
size: .
V: TRBV3-1
CDR3: CASSPGVGGAYEQYF
DNA: TGTGCCAGCAGCCCCGGGGTTGGGGGGGCCTACGAGCAGTACTTC

D: .
J: TRBJ2-3
size: .
V: TRBV12-3/TRBV12-4
CDR3: CASRWTPESTDTQYF
DNA: TGTGCCAGCCGTTGGACGCCGGAGAGCACAGATACGCAGTATTTT

D: TRBD2
J: TRBJ2-3
size: few
V: TRBV28
CDR3: CASSYPPTSGYTDTQYF
DNA: TGTGCCAGCAGTTATCCCCCGACTAGCGGGTACACAGATACGCAGTATTTT

D: .
J: TRBJ1-1
size: few
V: TRBV29-1
CDR3: CSVDAVNTEAFF
DNA: TGCAGCGTTGACGCAGTGAACACTGAAGCTTTCTTT

D: TRBD1
J: TRBJ1-4
size: few
V: TRBV7-8
CDR3: CASSRLGTGSEKLFF
DNA: TGTGCCAGCAGCCGACTGGGGACAGGGAGTGAAAAACTGTTTTTT

D: TRBD1
J: TRBJ2-3
size: .
V: TRBV20-1
CDR3: CSERQAARGTDTQYF
DNA: TGCAGTGAACGACAGGCCGCCAGGGGGACAGATACGCAGTATTTT

D: .
J: TRBJ2-5
size: few
V: TRBV11-2
CDR3: CASSLTGPEIETQYF
DNA: TGTGCCAGCAGCTTAACCGGGCCGGAGATCGAGACCCAGTACTTC

D: .
J: TRBJ1-6
size: .
V: TRBV7-2
CDR3: CASSSWTNSPLHF
DNA: TGTGCCAGCAGCTCCTGGACGAATTCACCCCTCCACTTT

D: .
J: TRBJ1-5
size: .
V: TRBV15
CDR3: CATSRGQDNQPQHF
DNA: TGTGCCACCAGCAGAGGACAGGACAATCAGCCCCAGCATTTT

D: .
J: TRBJ2-1
size: few
V: TRBV25-1
CDR3: CASSGGVPRRHEQFF
DNA: TGTGCCAGCAGTGGGGGGGTTCCCAGGCGGCATGAGCAGTTCTTC

D: TRBD2
J: TRBJ2-1
size: few
V: TRBV11-1
CDR3: CAHGLAGAVSSYNEQFF
DNA: TGTGCACACGGACTAGCGGGGGCCGTGAGCTCCTACAATGAGCAGTTCTTC

D: TRBD2
J: TRBJ2-1
size: few
V: TRBV5-1
CDR3: CASSFSLGGVNSYNEQFF
DNA: TGCGCCAGCAGCTTTTCACTCGGGGGGGTAAACTCCTACAATGAGCAGTTCTTC

D: TRBD1
J: TRBJ1-5
size: .
V: TRBV12-3/TRBV12-4
CDR3: CASSSGTGLSNQPQHF
DNA: TGTGCCAGCAGTTCCGGGACAGGGCTCAGCAATCAGCCCCAGCATTTT